This TCR beta chain came from a study of T cells in Graves' hyperthyroidism and ophthalmopathy. Using RNA transcripts as the source, TCR beta CDR3 regions were amplified. A first-round RT-PCR of the TCR CDR3 used the HTBI primer set. TCRdb analysed the multiplex PCR reads with MiXCR anew, one entry per CDR3 protein. The data show fewer than 40,000 distinct CDR3 sequences, 52% seen once. The trim removed 8 bases at V and 4 bases at J, leaving 11 bases unmatched. The germline gives CDR1 MGHDK, CDR2 SYGVNS. The CDR3 contains 15 residues. The V call is TRBV25-1, the J call TRBJ2-3, with 8 bases matching TRBD1. The source of this sequence is a woman in her forties with Graves' ophthalmopathy. Sequencing was done on a sample of blood. The CDR3 is CASSLPTGEPDTQYF. DNA for the CDR3: TGTGCCAGCTCACTCCCGACAGGGGAGCCAGATACGCAGTATTTT.